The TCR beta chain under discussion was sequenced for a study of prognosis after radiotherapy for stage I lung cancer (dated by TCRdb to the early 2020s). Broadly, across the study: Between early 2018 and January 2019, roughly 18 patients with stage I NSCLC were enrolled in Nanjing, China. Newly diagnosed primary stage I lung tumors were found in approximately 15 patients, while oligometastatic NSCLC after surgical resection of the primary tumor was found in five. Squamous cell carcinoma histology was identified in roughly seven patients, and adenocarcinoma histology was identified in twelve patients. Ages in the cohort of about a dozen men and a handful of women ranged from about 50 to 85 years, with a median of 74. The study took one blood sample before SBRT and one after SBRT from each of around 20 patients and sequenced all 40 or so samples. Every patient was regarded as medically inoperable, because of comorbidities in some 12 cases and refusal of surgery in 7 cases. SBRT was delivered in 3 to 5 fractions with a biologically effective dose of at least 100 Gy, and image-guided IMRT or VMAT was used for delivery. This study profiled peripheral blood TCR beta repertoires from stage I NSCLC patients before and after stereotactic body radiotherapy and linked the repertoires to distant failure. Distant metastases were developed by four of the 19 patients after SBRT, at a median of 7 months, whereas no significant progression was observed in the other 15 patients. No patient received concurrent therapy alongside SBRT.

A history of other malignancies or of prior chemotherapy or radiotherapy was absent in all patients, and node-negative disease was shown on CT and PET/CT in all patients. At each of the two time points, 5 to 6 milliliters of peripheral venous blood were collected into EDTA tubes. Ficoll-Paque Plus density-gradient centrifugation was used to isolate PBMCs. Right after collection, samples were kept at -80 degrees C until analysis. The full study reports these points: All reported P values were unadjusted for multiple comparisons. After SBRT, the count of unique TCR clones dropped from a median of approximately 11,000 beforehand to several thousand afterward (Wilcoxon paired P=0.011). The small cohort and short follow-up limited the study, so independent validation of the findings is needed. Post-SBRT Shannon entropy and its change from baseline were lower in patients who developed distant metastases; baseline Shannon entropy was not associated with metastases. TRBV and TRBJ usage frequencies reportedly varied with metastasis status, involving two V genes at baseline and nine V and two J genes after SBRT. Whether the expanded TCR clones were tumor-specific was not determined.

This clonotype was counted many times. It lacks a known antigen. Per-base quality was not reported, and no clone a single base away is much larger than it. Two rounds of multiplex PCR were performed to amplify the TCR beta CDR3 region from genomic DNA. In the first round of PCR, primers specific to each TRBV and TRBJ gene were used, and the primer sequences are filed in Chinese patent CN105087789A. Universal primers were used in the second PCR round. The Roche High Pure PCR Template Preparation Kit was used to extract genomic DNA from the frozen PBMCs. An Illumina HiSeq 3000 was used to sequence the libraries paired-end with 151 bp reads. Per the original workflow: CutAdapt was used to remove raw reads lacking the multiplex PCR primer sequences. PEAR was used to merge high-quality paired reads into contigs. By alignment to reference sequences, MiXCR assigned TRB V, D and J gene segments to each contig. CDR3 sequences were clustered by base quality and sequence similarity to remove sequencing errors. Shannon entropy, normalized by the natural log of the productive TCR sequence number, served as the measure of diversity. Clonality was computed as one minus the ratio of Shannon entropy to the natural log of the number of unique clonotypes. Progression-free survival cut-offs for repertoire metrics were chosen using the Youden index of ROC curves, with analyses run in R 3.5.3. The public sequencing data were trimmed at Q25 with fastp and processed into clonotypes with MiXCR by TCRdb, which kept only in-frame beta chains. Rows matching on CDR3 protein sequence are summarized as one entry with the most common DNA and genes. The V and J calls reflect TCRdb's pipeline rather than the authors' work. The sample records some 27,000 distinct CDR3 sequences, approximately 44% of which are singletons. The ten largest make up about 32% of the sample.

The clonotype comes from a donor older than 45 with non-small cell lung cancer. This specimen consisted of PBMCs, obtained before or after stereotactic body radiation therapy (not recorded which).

The bases read TGTGCCTGGAGTGGTATACAGGGTGGGGGGTACCAAGAGACCCAGTACTTC. This translates into CAWSGIQGGGYQETQYF. Recombination connected TRBV30 to TRBJ2-5; the D gene assignment is perhaps TRBD1 or TRBD2, with each matching 6 bases. Per the germline V gene (reference sequence), GTSNPN is the CDR1 and SVGIG is the CDR2. From its cysteine to its phenylalanine, the CDR3 spans 17 amino acids. Just the 51-base CDR3 DNA is kept, in frame starting at base 1. Trimming costs V 1 base and J 0 bases, and their ends lie 18 bases apart.